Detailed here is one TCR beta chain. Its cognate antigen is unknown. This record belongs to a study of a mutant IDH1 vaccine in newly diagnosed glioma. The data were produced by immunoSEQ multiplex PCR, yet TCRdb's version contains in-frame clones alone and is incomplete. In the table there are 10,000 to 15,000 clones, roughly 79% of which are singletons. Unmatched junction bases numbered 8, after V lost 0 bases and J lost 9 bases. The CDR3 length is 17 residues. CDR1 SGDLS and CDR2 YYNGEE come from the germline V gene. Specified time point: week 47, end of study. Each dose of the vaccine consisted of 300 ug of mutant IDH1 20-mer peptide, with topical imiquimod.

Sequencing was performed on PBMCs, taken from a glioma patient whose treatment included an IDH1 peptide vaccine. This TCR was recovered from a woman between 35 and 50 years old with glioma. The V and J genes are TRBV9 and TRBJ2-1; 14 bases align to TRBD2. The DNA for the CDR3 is TGTGCCAGCAGCGTAGCCCCCCCGGGACTAGCGGGAGTTGAGCAGTTCTTC. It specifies CASSVAPPGLAGVEQFF.